The 6 T cell receptor beta chains reported below all come from one sample, sequenced in a study of OX40 agonist ivuxolimab in advanced cancers. TCRdb keeps only in-frame clones here, not all; method: immunoSEQ multiplex PCR. The sample consists of around 86,000 clones, roughly 84% of them appearing once. Sample: CD4+ or CD8+ T cells sorted from blood, taken in a trial of the OX40 agonist ivuxolimab. The receptors originated from an adult with an advanced solid tumor such as melanoma, head and neck, liver or kidney cancer.

This clone came up a few times. The chain recombines TRBV11-1 with TRBJ1-4; 7 nucleotides agree with TRBD1. The CDR3 length is 16 residues. The V gene's germline CDR1 is SGHAT and CDR2 FQDESV (reference sequence). With 1 base clipped from V and 8 bases from J, the junction kept 10 bases outside the gene matches. As DNA, the CDR3 is TGTGCCAGCAGCTTAGGGCCCCACAGGGGTGCGGAAAAACTGTTTTTT. Amino acid sequence: CASSLGPHRGAEKLFF.

The V call is TRBV6-5, the J call TRBJ1-6; no definite D call. Trimming cost V 8 bases and J 6 bases, with 14 bases left between them. The CDR3 covers 14 residues. Germline-derived CDR1 and CDR2 are MNHEY and SVGAGI. The CDR3 nucleotides are TGTGCCAGCGGGGTAACGTACCGTAATTCACCCCTCCACTTT. Protein product: CASGVTYRNSPLHF.

The chain is built from TRBV5-1 and TRBJ1-5; D gene uncertain. CDR3 length equals 14 residues. The V end was cut by 2 bases, the J end by 7 bases, with 13 bases between. Germline V gene lookup returns CDR1 SGHRS and CDR2 YFSETQ. As DNA, the CDR3 is TGCGCCAGCAGCTTACCGGGCCCAGACCAGCCCCAGCATTTT. It translates to CASSLPGPDQPQHF.

This chain connects TRBV27 to TRBJ1-2; possibly TRBD1 for D (6 bases). The CDR3 is 14 residues long. V was cut by 2 bases and J by 4 bases, with 11 bases left in between. Looked up from germline, CDR1 is MNHEY and CDR2 is SMNVEV (reference sequence). CDR3 in amino acids: CASSLRGRFYGYTF. The DNA of the CDR3 is TGTGCCAGCAGTTTACGGGGGCGCTTCTATGGCTACACCTTC.

This sequence joins TRBV29-1 and TRBJ1-3, with a tentative D call TRBD1 (5 bases). Per germline, CDR1 SQVTM and CDR2 ANQGSEA. This CDR3 is 12 amino acids long. In DNA, the CDR3 is TGCGCAGGGTCCATCCTGGGAAACACCATATATTTT. Translating gives CAGSILGNTIYF.

The chain has TRBV29-1 and TRBJ2-7, with TRBD2 identical over 11 bases. The J segment lost 2 bases and the V segment lost 4 bases, leaving 4 bases of the junction unmatched. The germline V gene has CDR1 SQVTM and CDR2 ANQGSEA. The CDR3 covers 14 residues. The DNA of the CDR3 is TGCAGCGTTGTGGCTAGCGGGGGGACCTACGAGCAGTACTTC. Translated: CSVVASGGTYEQYF.